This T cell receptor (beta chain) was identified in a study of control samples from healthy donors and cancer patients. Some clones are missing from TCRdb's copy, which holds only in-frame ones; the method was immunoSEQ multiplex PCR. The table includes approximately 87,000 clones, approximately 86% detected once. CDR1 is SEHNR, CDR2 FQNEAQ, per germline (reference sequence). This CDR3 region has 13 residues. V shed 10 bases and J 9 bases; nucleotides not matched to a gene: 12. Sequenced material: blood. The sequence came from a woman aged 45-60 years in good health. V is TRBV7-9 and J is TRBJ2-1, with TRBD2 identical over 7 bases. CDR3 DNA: TGTGCCACGGAGGGAGGGAGCTCGGCTGAGCAGTTCTTC. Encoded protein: CATEGGSSAEQFF.